One and the same sample provided the 21 T cell receptor beta chains below, sequenced in a study of cytomegalovirus exposure and HLA in healthy donors. The study ran its PCR with 60 Vbeta and 13 Jbeta primers. Data came from immunoSEQ multiplex PCR; TCRdb stores just in-frame clones and leaves some out. This table holds some 130,000 clones, 73% found once. The sequenced sample consisted of PBMCs. Receptors were obtained from a woman aged 40 to 50 in good health and CMV-seronegative.

This chain joins TRBV6-5 and TRBJ2-1, with 11 bases aligning to TRBD2. J lost 7 bases, V lost 0 bases, and 2 bases had no gene match. CDR1 is MNHEY, CDR2 SVGAGI, per germline. This CDR3 has 15 residues. The CDR3 DNA reads TGTGCCAGCAGTTACTCGATAGCGGGGGGGAATGAGCAGTTCTTC. This sequence encodes CASSYSIAGGNEQFF.

The genes are TRBV27 and TRBJ1-5; D might be TRBD1 (5 bases). Trimming left V 6 bases short and J 6 bases short, with 12 bases between. Germline CDR1 is MNHEY and CDR2 is SMNVEV (reference sequence). The CDR3 covers 13 residues. CDR3: CASSPGYGQPQHF. The CDR3 DNA is TGTGCCAGCAGCCCAGGGTACGGTCAGCCCCAGCATTTT.

This rearrangement joins TRBV7-3 to TRBJ2-1; tentatively, D is TRBD2 (5 bases). V lost 2 bases to trimming and J lost 0 bases, with 5 bases between them. Germline CDR1 and CDR2: SGHTA and FQGTGA. CDR3 length: 14 amino acids. CDR3 DNA: TGTGCCAGCAGCTTAGGGAGCTCCTACAATGAGCAGTTCTTC. Translating it yields CASSLGSSYNEQFF. Filled out from reference TRBV7-3 and TRBJ2-1, the complete variable domain reads GAGVSQTPSNKVTEKGKYVELRCDPISGHTALYWYRQSLGQGPEFLIYFQGTGAADDSGLPNDRFFAVRPEGSVSTLKIQRTERGDSAVYLCASSLGSSYNEQFFGPGTRLTVL.

This clone was recorded a few times. The chain employs TRBV29-1 and TRBJ1-1; D gene ambiguous. Per the germline V gene, CDR1 is SQVTM and CDR2 is ANQGSEA. The CDR3 has 12 amino acids. Trimming left V 6 bases short and J 0 bases short, with 8 bases between. The CDR3 region is CSVSILNTEAFF. The CDR3 DNA sequence: TGCAGCGTGAGTATCCTGAACACTGAAGCTTTCTTT.

This chain joins TRBV7-9 and TRBJ1-3, with TRBD1 matching over 11 bases. V was clipped by 5 bases and J by 2 bases; unmatched bases: 14. The germline V gene encodes CDR1 SEHNR and CDR2 FQNEAQ (reference sequence). The length of the CDR3 is 19 residues. The CDR3 reads CASSPSGQGAGLAGNTIYF. CDR3 DNA sequence: TGTGCCAGCAGCCCATCAGGACAGGGGGCCGGTCTGGCTGGAAACACCATATATTTT.

The chain has TRBV29-1 and TRBJ1-2; a possible D gene is TRBD1 (6 bases). In germline, CDR1 is SQVTM, CDR2 ANQGSEA. The V gene lost 3 bases and the J gene lost 2 bases, with 13 bases spanning the gap. The CDR3 sequence is 14 residues long. The CDR3 coding sequence is TGCAGCGTTGATGCGACAGGAAGCAACTATGGCTACACCTTC. Translated, it gives CSVDATGSNYGYTF.

The chain employs TRBV30 and TRBJ1-5; D remains ambiguous. The length of the CDR3 is 15 residues. Germline V lookup: CDR1 GTSNPN, CDR2 SVGIG (reference sequence). V dropped 0 bases and J dropped 5 bases, with 14 bases sitting between them. The chain's CDR3 is CAWSVLPPTYQPQHF. In DNA form, the CDR3 reads TGTGCCTGGAGTGTACTGCCACCAACGTATCAGCCCCAGCATTTT.

The gene calls are TRBV2 and TRBJ1-1; the match to TRBD1 covers 10 bases. Germline V CDR1 and CDR2: SNHLY, FYNNEI. Trimming cost V 6 bases and J 5 bases; bases outside gene matches: 3. The CDR3 contains 13 residues. As DNA, the CDR3 is TGTGCCAGCAGCGAGGACAGGGGGACTGAAGCTTTCTTT. It is translated as CASSEDRGTEAFF.

The chain uses TRBV15 and TRBJ1-2; 7 nucleotides match TRBD1. J lost 7 bases, V lost 6 bases, and 8 bases had no gene match. CDR1 is LNHNV, CDR2 YYDKDF, per germline (reference sequence). There are 13 residues in the CDR3. The CDR3 here is CATSLDRFGGYTF. The DNA of the CDR3 is TGTGCCACCAGTTTGGACAGGTTCGGTGGCTACACCTTC. The entire variable domain, with the rest obtained from reference TRBV15 and TRBJ1-2, is as follows: DAMVIQNPRYQVTQFGKPVTLSCSQTLNHNVMYWYQQKSSQAPKLLFHYYDKDFNNEADTPDNFQSRRPNTSFCFLDIRSPGLGDTAMYLCATSLDRFGGYTFGSGTRLTVV.

The chain has TRBV27 and TRBJ1-5; D is perhaps TRBD1 (5 bases). The germline V gene encodes CDR1 MNHEY and CDR2 SMNVEV (reference sequence). The CDR3 runs 15 residues. The germline V and J ends were trimmed by 1 base and 5 bases, with 12 bases remaining between them. The CDR3 DNA reads TGTGCCAGCAGTTTATTTGCGGACAACTATCAGCCCCAGCATTTT. Translation gives CASSLFADNYQPQHF.

The chain employs TRBV7-2 and TRBJ1-2; TRBD1 is a possible D gene (5 bases). In germline, CDR1 is SGHTA, CDR2 FQGNSA. The V and J ends lost 5 bases and 2 bases respectively, with 12 bases between them. This CDR3 has 14 residues. The CDR3 reads CASSPGGWNYGYTF. DNA for the CDR3: TGTGCCAGCAGCCCCGGGGGTTGGAACTATGGCTACACCTTC.

The rearrangement links TRBV7-9 to TRBJ1-2, with D possibly matching TRBD1 (5 bases). With 4 bases removed from V and 4 bases from J, the gap between germline ends came to 13 bases. From germline, CDR1 is SEHNR and CDR2 FQNEAQ (reference sequence). This CDR3 region has 14 residues. The CDR3 DNA reads TGTGCCAGCAGCTCACCGGTTGGGGCCTATGGCTACACCTTC. This translates into CASSSPVGAYGYTF.

J is TRBJ2-1 and V is TRBV9, with D unclear. This CDR3 is 15 amino acids long. In germline, CDR1 is SGDLS, CDR2 YYNGEE. The germline V and J ends were trimmed by 2 bases and 6 bases, with 15 bases remaining between them. The CDR3 DNA reads as TGTGCCAGCAGCGTGTCTCCCCCCACCGGCAATGAGCAGTTCTTC. Protein sequence: CASSVSPPTGNEQFF.

Only one count was recorded for this clone. The gene calls are TRBV5-1 and TRBJ2-7, with 8 positions matching TRBD1. The CDR3 consists of 14 residues. Germline V gene sequence: CDR1 SGHRS, CDR2 YFSETQ. V gave up 4 bases and J gave up 4 bases; unmatched junction bases: 7. The CDR3 loop reads CASSPRTGNYEQYF. The CDR3 DNA follows: TGCGCCAGCAGCCCGAGGACAGGGAATTACGAGCAGTACTTC.

The J gene is TRBJ2-2, the V gene TRBV7-9; 7 bases line up with TRBD1. J was trimmed by 6 bases and V by 2 bases; bases with no gene match: 6. The CDR3 spans 15 residues. CDR1 and CDR2 from the germline V gene are SEHNR and FQNEAQ (reference sequence). In nucleotides, the CDR3 is TGTGCCAGCAGCTTATTAGGGGGCGCAGCCGGGGAGCTGTTTTTT. It encodes CASSLLGGAAGELFF. The full variable domain, in which reference TRBV7-9 and TRBJ2-2 provide the parts outside the CDR3, is DTGVSQNPRHKITKRGQNVTFRCDPISEHNRLYWYRQTLGQGPEFLTYFQNEAQLEKSRLLSDRFSAERPKGSFSTLEIQRTEQGDSAMYLCASSLLGGAAGELFFGEGSRLTVL.

The rearrangement joins TRBV9 to TRBJ1-4; TRBD1 might be the D (5 bases). V lost 0 bases and J 5 bases, leaving 14 bases between the germline ends. CDR1 is SGDLS, CDR2 YYNGEE, per germline. There are 16 residues in the CDR3. The CDR3 sequence is CASSVVVTALNEKLFF. In DNA, the CDR3 is TGTGCCAGCAGCGTAGTGGTGACAGCGTTGAATGAAAAACTGTTTTTT.

The chain carries TRBV7-3 and TRBJ1-6; D is ambiguous. The CDR3 runs 14 residues. V lost 2 bases and J 5 bases, leaving 7 bases between the germline ends. Germline V gives CDR1 SGHTA, CDR2 FQGTGA. The CDR3 DNA reads as TGTGCCAGCAGCTTAGGCGGGGATAATTCACCCCTCCACTTT. Its protein product is CASSLGGDNSPLHF.

This clone was recorded a few times. V gene TRBV2 combines with J gene TRBJ2-2; TRBD1 matches 8 bases. V was clipped by 4 bases and J by 7 bases; unmatched bases: 5. The CDR3 runs to 14 residues. Germline CDR1 is SNHLY and CDR2 is FYNNEI. CDR3 in DNA: TGTGCCAGCAGTGGCGACAGGGGCCGCGGGGAGCTGTTTTTT. The encoded protein is CASSGDRGRGELFF.

V usage is TRBV18 and J usage is TRBJ1-4; 7 bases fit TRBD1. Germline lookup yields CDR1 KGHSH and CDR2 LQKENI. The CDR3 runs to 14 residues. The V gene end was trimmed by 3 bases and the J gene end by 10 bases; junction bases not matched to a gene: 8. This CDR3 is CASSPDRAAGKLFF. The DNA for the CDR3 is TGTGCCAGCTCACCCGACAGGGCGGCTGGAAAACTGTTTTTT.

J is TRBJ2-1 and V is TRBV4-2; maybe TRBD1 (6 bases). Germline V gene data show CDR1 as LGHNA and CDR2 as YNFKEQ. Trimming removed 3 bases from V and 3 bases from J, with 12 bases in between. There are 15 residues in the CDR3. The chain's CDR3 is CASSQGADLYNEQFF. For the CDR3, the DNA is TGTGCCAGCAGCCAGGGGGCGGATCTCTACAATGAGCAGTTCTTC.

The J gene is TRBJ2-3, the V gene TRBV10-3; 7 bases are a match to TRBD1. Germline lookup yields CDR1 ENHRY and CDR2 SYGVKD. This CDR3 spans 14 amino acids. The ends lost 6 bases at V and 2 bases at J; junction bases unmatched: 5. CDR3 sequence reads: CAIRRGPDTDTQYF. CDR3 DNA: TGTGCCATCAGGAGGGGGCCAGACACAGATACGCAGTATTTT.